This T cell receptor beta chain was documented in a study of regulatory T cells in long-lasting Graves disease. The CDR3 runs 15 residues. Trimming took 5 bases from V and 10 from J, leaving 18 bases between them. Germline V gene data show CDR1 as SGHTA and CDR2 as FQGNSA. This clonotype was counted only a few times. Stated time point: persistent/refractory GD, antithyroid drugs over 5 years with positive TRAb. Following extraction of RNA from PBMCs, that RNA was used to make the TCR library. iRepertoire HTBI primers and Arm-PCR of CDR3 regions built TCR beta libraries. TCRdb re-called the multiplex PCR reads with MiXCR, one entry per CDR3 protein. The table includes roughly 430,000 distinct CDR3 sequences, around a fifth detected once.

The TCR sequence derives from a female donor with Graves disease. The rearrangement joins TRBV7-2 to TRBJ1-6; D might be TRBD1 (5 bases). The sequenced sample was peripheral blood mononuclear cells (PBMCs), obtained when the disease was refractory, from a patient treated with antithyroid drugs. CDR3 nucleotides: TGTGCCAGCAGCCCACAACAGGCCTCAAGGTCACCCCTCCACTTT. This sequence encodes CASSPQQASRSPLHF.